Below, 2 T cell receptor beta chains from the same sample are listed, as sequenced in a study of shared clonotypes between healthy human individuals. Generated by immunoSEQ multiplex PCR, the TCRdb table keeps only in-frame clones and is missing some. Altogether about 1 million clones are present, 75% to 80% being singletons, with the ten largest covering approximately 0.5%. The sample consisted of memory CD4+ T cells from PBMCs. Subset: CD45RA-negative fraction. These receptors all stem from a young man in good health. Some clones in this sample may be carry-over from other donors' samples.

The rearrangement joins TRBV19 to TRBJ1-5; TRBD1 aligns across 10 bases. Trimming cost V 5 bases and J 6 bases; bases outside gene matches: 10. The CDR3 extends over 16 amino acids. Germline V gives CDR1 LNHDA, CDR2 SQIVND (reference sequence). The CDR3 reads CASSSIDRGLGQPQHF. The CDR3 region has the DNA TGTGCCAGTAGTTCTATTGACAGGGGGCTCGGTCAGCCCCAGCATTTT.

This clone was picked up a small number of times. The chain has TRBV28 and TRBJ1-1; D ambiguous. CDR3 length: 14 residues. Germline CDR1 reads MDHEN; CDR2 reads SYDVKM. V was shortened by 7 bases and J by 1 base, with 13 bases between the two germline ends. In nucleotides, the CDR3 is TGTGCCAGCATGCCTGGACGTGGGAACACTGAAGCTTTCTTT. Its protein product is CASMPGRGNTEAFF.